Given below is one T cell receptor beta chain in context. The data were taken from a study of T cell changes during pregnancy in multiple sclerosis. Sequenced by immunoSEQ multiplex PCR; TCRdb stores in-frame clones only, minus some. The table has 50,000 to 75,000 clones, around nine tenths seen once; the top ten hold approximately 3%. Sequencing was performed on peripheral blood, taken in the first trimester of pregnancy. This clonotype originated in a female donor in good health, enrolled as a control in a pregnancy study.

CDR3 amino acids: CASSSQGGTEAFF. The CDR3 DNA reads as TGTGCCAGCAGCTCCCAGGGTGGCACTGAAGCTTTCTTT. The chain uses TRBV11-2 and TRBJ1-1, with D perhaps matching TRBD1 (5 bases). Per the germline V gene, CDR1 is SGHAT and CDR2 is FQNNGV. Trimming removed 4 bases at V and 4 bases at J, with 10 bases between. This CDR3 is 13 amino acids long.